Listed here are 20 T cell receptor beta chains from one sample, sequenced in a study of vaccination effects on CD4 cells after COVID-19. Their cognate antigens are unknown. This table comes from immunoSEQ multiplex PCR, and its TCRdb copy is limited to in-frame clones, with some not included. The sample includes tens of thousands of clones, 70% to 75% of them seen just once. CD4+ T cells specific for antigen were expanded with viral peptide pools by the ViraFEST assay before sequencing. Having been cultured for roughly 10 days, the cells underwent CD4+ T cell isolation. The sequences come from CD4+ T cells from PBMCs cultured with HCoV-229E spike peptides, collected before COVID-19 vaccination. These TCRs come from a human donor who received a COVID-19 vaccine.

Details on this clone: Other DNA sequences in this specimen translate into the identical CDR3. The J gene is TRBJ1-5, the V gene TRBV18; D is unresolved. CDR3 length equals 13 residues. Trimming removed 3 bases at V and 0 bases at J, with 3 bases between. Germline CDR1 is KGHSH and CDR2 is LQKENI. The CDR3 DNA follows: TGTGCCAGCTCACCCGGTAGCAATCAGCCCCAGCATTTT. This translates into CASSPGSNQPQHF. Full variable domain (rest looked up from reference TRBV18 and TRBJ1-5): NAGVMQNPRHLVRRRGQEARLRCSPMKGHSHVYWYRQLPEEGLKFMVYLQKENIIDESGMPKERFSAEFPKEGPSILRIQQVVRGDSAAYFCASSPGSNQPQHFGDGTRLSIL.

This clone has a single count. The chain joins TRBV5-1 to TRBJ2-5, with a tentative D call TRBD2 (6 bases). Per the germline V gene, CDR1 is SGHRS and CDR2 is YFSETQ. CDR3 size: 14 residues. V was shortened by 4 bases and J by 4 bases, with 14 bases between the two germline ends. The CDR3 DNA reads TGCGCCAGCAGCGTTATCGGGAGAGGAGAGACCCAGTACTTC. Translating it yields CASSVIGRGETQYF. Together with reference TRBV5-1 and TRBJ2-5, the CDR3 gives the full variable domain: KAGVTQTPRYLIKTRGQQVTLSCSPISGHRSVSWYQQTPGQGLQFLFEYFSETQRNKGNFPGRFSGRQFSNSRSEMNVSTLELGDSALYLCASSVIGRGETQYFGPGTRLLVL.

This rearrangement joins TRBV6-2 or TRBV6-3 to TRBJ2-1, with TRBD1 identical over 8 bases. The ends lost 4 bases at V and 6 bases at J; junction bases unmatched: 11. Looked up from germline, CDR1 is MNHEY and CDR2 is SVGEGT. This CDR3 region has 16 residues. CDR3 residues: CASSSHGRTGFNEQFF. The CDR3 region has the DNA TGTGCCAGCAGTTCTCACGGAAGGACAGGGTTCAATGAGCAGTTCTTC.

The CDR3: CASSGRGGENIQYF. The CDR3 DNA is TGTGCCAGCAGCGGTAGGGGCGGGGAAAACATTCAGTACTTC. The rearrangement uses TRBV2 and TRBJ2-4; weak D call: TRBD2 (6 bases). CDR1 is SNHLY and CDR2 is FYNNEI in the germline V gene. V was cut by 6 bases and J by 5 bases, with 14 bases left in between. This CDR3 is built from 14 residues.

The chain carries TRBV14 and TRBJ1-5; 7 bases are a match to TRBD1. Looked up from germline, CDR1 is SGHDN and CDR2 is FVKESK. CDR3 size: 15 residues. With 1 base clipped from V and 4 bases from J, the junction kept 4 bases outside the gene matches. The CDR3 nucleotides read TGTGCCAGCAGCCAAGGAAGGGGGCTGAATCAGCCCCAGCATTTT. This sequence encodes CASSQGRGLNQPQHF. Supplemented by reference TRBV14 and TRBJ1-5, the full variable domain reads EAGVTQFPSHSVIEKGQTVTLRCDPISGHDNLYWYRRVMGKEIKFLLHFVKESKQDESGMPNNRFLAERTGGTYSTLKVQPAELEDSGVYFCASSQGRGLNQPQHFGDGTRLSIL.

This chain uses TRBV10-3 with TRBJ1-6; no reliable D call. CDR1 is ENHRY and CDR2 is SYGVKD in the germline V gene. The CDR3 sequence is 14 residues long. The V gene lost 3 bases and the J gene lost 6 bases, with 9 bases spanning the gap. CDR3 in DNA: TGTGCCATCAGTGAACAGACCGGTAATTCACCCCTCCACTTT. Translation gives CAISEQTGNSPLHF.

This clone was observed once. V usage is TRBV6-6 and J usage is TRBJ2-2, with unresolved D. The ends were cut back, 7 bases at V and 2 bases at J, with 2 bases in the middle. Per germline, CDR1 MNHNY and CDR2 SVGAGI (reference sequence). This CDR3 region has 11 residues. The CDR3 nucleotides read TGTGCCAGCAAAAACACCGGGGAGCTGTTTTTT. As protein: CASKNTGELFF.

This clone has a handful of counts. This chain's CDR3 is CASSKEVNTEAFF. CDR3 nucleotide sequence: TGTGCCAGCAGCAAGGAAGTAAACACTGAAGCTTTCTTT. The chain combines TRBV7-8 with TRBJ1-1, with D unclear. The ends were cut back, 5 bases at V and 2 bases at J, with 9 bases in the middle. The CDR3 is 13 amino acids. The germline gives CDR1 SGHVS, CDR2 FQNEAQ.

This clone came up once. V and J are TRBV5-5 and TRBJ1-6, with D possibly being TRBD1 (5 bases). Germline CDR1 and CDR2: SGHKS and YYEKEE (reference sequence). The CDR3 contains 14 residues. The V gene lost 7 bases and the J gene lost 7 bases, with 15 bases spanning the gap. CDR3 bases: TGTGCCAGCCCGGGCGGGACGGCAAATTCACCCCTCCACTTT. Encoded protein: CASPGGTANSPLHF.

The V gene is TRBV2, the J gene TRBJ1-2, with D hard to call. Germline V gene data show CDR1 as SNHLY and CDR2 as FYNNEI. V shed 8 bases and J shed 5 bases, with 15 bases lying between them. This CDR3 is built from 13 residues. The CDR3 nucleotides read TGTGCCAGCGTGAGGGAGAACTCTTATGGCTACACCTTC. Protein: CASVRENSYGYTF.

The chain recombines TRBV6-5 with TRBJ2-2; a weak D match, TRBD2 (5 bases). The CDR3 is 16 residues long. Germline V gene lookup returns CDR1 MNHEY and CDR2 SVGAGI. Trimming removed 0 bases from V and 4 bases from J, with 12 bases in between. CDR3 amino acids: CASSYSLGVRTGELFF. The CDR3 region has the DNA TGTGCCAGCAGTTACTCCCTCGGGGTTCGCACCGGGGAGCTGTTTTTT.

J is TRBJ1-1 and V is TRBV29-1; D is possibly TRBD1 (5 bases). There are 12 residues in the CDR3. Germline V gene sequence: CDR1 SQVTM, CDR2 ANQGSEA. The V end lost 4 bases, the J end lost 9 bases, and 15 bases lay between the germline ends. The CDR3 is CSVVTVMGQAFF. For the CDR3, the DNA is TGCAGCGTTGTGACAGTTATGGGGCAAGCTTTCTTT.

J is TRBJ2-2 and V is TRBV6-6, with 12 bases fitting TRBD1. The length of the CDR3 is 15 residues. J lost 5 bases, V lost 8 bases, and 6 bases had no gene match. Germline assignment: CDR1 MNHNY and CDR2 SVGAGI (reference sequence). The CDR3 region has the DNA TGTGCCAGCGGGGGGACAGGGGGCAGAACCGGGGAGCTGTTTTTT. Translated, it gives CASGGTGGRTGELFF.

The V gene is TRBV10-1, the J gene TRBJ2-3, with a weak D call TRBD1 (5 bases). The germline CDR1 and CDR2 sequences are WNHNN and SYGVQD (reference sequence). The CDR3 consists of 16 residues. V lost 2 bases and J 0 bases, leaving 12 bases between the germline ends. The CDR3 DNA is TGCGCCAGCAGTGAGAGGGGAAAGGGGAGCACAGATACGCAGTATTTT. Its protein is CASSERGKGSTDTQYF.

This clone was recorded only once. An end of the junction does not agree with germline; a read error may underlie this. The chain carries TRBV24-1 and TRBJ2-3; D call uncertain. CDR3 length: 13 residues. Germline V gene sequence: CDR1 KGHDR, CDR2 SFDVKD. The CDR3 DNA follows: TGTGCCACCAGTGACACAAACTCGAGGAGTTTGTGTTTT. Its translation: CATSDTNSRSLCF.

The chain combines TRBV3-1 (or the pseudogene TRBV3-2) with TRBJ2-5, with 9 bases that match TRBD1. Germline values: CDR1 LGHDT, CDR2 YNNKEL (reference sequence). The CDR3 extends over 15 amino acids. Losses at the gene ends were 2 bases for V and 5 bases for J; bases not matched to a gene: 6. CDR3 region: CASSQMTGGWETQYF. CDR3 coding DNA: TGTGCCAGCAGCCAAATGACAGGGGGTTGGGAGACCCAGTACTTC.

The chain recombines TRBV18 with TRBJ1-4; TRBD1 agrees at 9 bases. In germline, CDR1 is KGHSH, CDR2 LQKENI. After removal of 1 base from V and 6 bases from J, the junction contained 3 bases not matched to a gene. The CDR3 has 15 amino acids. As DNA, the CDR3 is TGTGCCAGCTCACCACAACAGGGGGCGGATGAAAAACTGTTTTTT. Protein: CASSPQQGADEKLFF.

CDR3 protein: CASSQRGQGNTIYF. The CDR3 nucleotides read TGTGCCAGCAGCCAAAGGGGGCAGGGAAACACCATATATTTT. V is TRBV3-1 (or the pseudogene TRBV3-2) and J is TRBJ1-3, with 7 bases fitting TRBD1. V lost 2 bases to trimming and J lost 4 bases; unmatched junction nucleotides: 2. The CDR3 sequence is 14 residues long. From germline, CDR1 is LGHDT and CDR2 YNNKEL (reference sequence).

V gene TRBV6-1 combines with J gene TRBJ2-4, with 11 nucleotides matching TRBD2. The CDR3 sequence is 18 residues long. Trimming removed 1 base from V and 0 bases from J; junction bases left unmatched: 5. From germline, CDR1 is MNHNS and CDR2 SASEGT. This CDR3 reads CASSEETSGGLAKNIQYF. The CDR3 coding sequence is TGTGCCAGCAGTGAAGAAACTAGCGGGGGATTAGCCAAAAACATTCAGTACTTC.

This chain joins TRBV7-9 and TRBJ1-4, with D possibly being TRBD1 (5 bases). The CDR3 totals 16 residues. Trimming pared 2 bases from V and 8 bases from J, leaving 18 bases between. CDR1 is SEHNR, CDR2 FQNEAQ, per germline (reference sequence). The CDR3 DNA is TGTGCCAGCAGCTTATCAGGTCGCGGCGGGGGGGAAAAACTGTTTTTT. Translating it yields CASSLSGRGGGEKLFF.